The source of this TCR beta chain is a study of shared clonotypes between healthy human individuals. At the level of the study: For every donor, three CD4 naive, three CD4 memory, two CD8 naive and one CD8 memory plates were used.

A note on this clone: Its antigen remains unidentified. One base separates it from a far larger clone, so it is likely a read error. The sample holds other DNA sequences that translate to the same CDR3.

CD8 cells regarded as naive lacked CD45RO, were positively chosen for CCR7, and omitted terminally differentiated effector memory CD45RA+ cells. Here immunoSEQ multiplex PCR was the method, and the copy in TCRdb shows in-frame clones only, minus some. The data show 750,000 to 1,000,000 clones, 92% seen once. Findings and limits, study-wide: Clonotypes shared by all four donors outscored non-shared clonotypes in generation probability. Sharing across four donors was highest in naive CD4 (approximately 5%) and lowest in memory CD8 (approximately 0.4%).

CDR1 MGHRA and CDR2 YSYEKL come from the germline V gene. Trimming left V 6 bases short and J 0 bases short, with 14 bases between. The CDR3 totals 15 residues. The specimen was naive CD8+ T cells sorted from blood. The chain combines TRBV4-1 with TRBJ2-5; D possibly corresponds to TRBD1 (5 bases). This receptor was taken from a man younger than 45 in good health. The CDR3 loop is CASSPLGRDQETQYF. In DNA, the CDR3 is TGCGCCAGCAGTCCCCTGGGCAGGGACCAAGAGACCCAGTACTTC.